Listed here are 15 T cell receptor beta chains from one sample, sequenced in a study of persistence of HIV-infected CD4 T cells (dated by TCRdb to between 2020 and 2021). Their recognized antigens are unknown. The meaning of the sample's treatment or condition label: suppressive antiretroviral therapy. Cells were stimulated with lysates of CMV-infected fibroblasts at roughly 10 ug/mL. CD4+ T cells that responded were sorted based on upregulation of both CD40 ligand and CD69. The immunoSEQ hsTCRB assay version 4 in survey mode was used to sequence TCRbeta repertoires from genomic DNA. TCRdb mirrors the immuneACCESS table, restricted to in-frame sequences. Some clones are absent from its copies; in checked studies, under half trace to an unresolved V gene, and the reason for the others is unknown. The sample table shows 6,500 to 8,500 clones, and less than 75% are seen once. In total, the top ten clones hold 15% to 20% of the sample.

Sequencing was performed on CD4+ T cells sorted from PBMCs after 18-hour stimulation, taken from a patient who received antiretroviral therapy. The meaning of the sample's cell subset or site label: CD40L+CD69+ CD4 T cells responding to CMV lysate. The receptors derive from an adult man with HIV who was CMV-seropositive.

The chain combines TRBV14 with TRBJ1-1; the match to TRBD1 covers 7 bases. CDR1 is SGHDN and CDR2 is FVKESK in the germline V gene. This CDR3 is built from 14 residues. The V segment lost 5 bases and the J segment 2 bases; nucleotides outside the gene matches: 5. Here the CDR3 DNA reads TGTGCCAGCAGCGCCGACAGGGTCAACACTGAAGCTTTCTTT. The encoded protein is CASSADRVNTEAFF.

This sequence joins TRBV10-1 and TRBJ2-2; possibly TRBD1 or TRBD2 for D (5 bases each). Per the germline V gene, CDR1 is WNHNN and CDR2 is SYGVQD (reference sequence). This CDR3 is 15 amino acids long. V was shortened by 4 bases and J by 5 bases, with 14 bases between the two germline ends. The CDR3 sequence: CASSAREKYTGELFF. For the CDR3, the DNA is TGCGCCAGCAGTGCCAGGGAGAAATATACCGGGGAGCTGTTTTTT.

The chain is built from TRBV4-3 and TRBJ1-2, with 8 positions matching TRBD1. Trimming removed 2 bases from V and 5 bases from J; junction bases left unmatched: 7. The CDR3 loop spans 15 amino acids. The V gene's germline CDR1 is LGHNA and CDR2 YSLEER. The CDR3: CASSQIGQGLYGYTF. For the CDR3, the DNA is TGCGCCAGCAGCCAAATTGGACAGGGACTGTATGGCTACACCTTC.

The chain is built from TRBV5-1 and TRBJ2-2; 12 nucleotides align to TRBD2. Germline V CDR1 and CDR2: SGHRS, YFSETQ. The junction had 5 bases not matched to a gene; V was cut back by 7 bases and J by 4 bases. The CDR3 has 15 residues. For the CDR3, the DNA is TGCGCCAGCCTGACTAGCGGGGGTTCCACCGGGGAGCTGTTTTTT. Its protein is CASLTSGGSTGELFF.

The chain employs TRBV2 and TRBJ1-5; no firm D call. This CDR3 is 14 amino acids long. Germline CDR1 SNHLY, CDR2 FYNNEI. V was shortened by 5 bases and J by 5 bases, with 13 bases between the two germline ends. The CDR3 coding sequence is TGTGCCAGCAGTCAAGGTAAAGGTTATCAGCCCCAGCATTTT. The encoded protein is CASSQGKGYQPQHF.

By share of the sample, this clone is medium-sized. V gene TRBV3-1 (or the pseudogene TRBV3-2) combines with J gene TRBJ1-1; possibly TRBD1 for D (5 bases). V was clipped by 0 bases and J by 6 bases, with 20 bases between them. The CDR3 spans 17 residues. Germline values: CDR1 LGHDT, CDR2 YNNKEL (reference sequence). CDR3 region: CASSQDRGRDWTSEAFF. CDR3 sequence (DNA): TGTGCCAGCAGCCAAGATCGAGGGAGGGACTGGACGTCTGAAGCTTTCTTT.

About this clone itself: The same CDR3 can be traced to other DNA sequences in this sample. V usage is TRBV9 and J usage is TRBJ2-5; D is possibly TRBD2 (6 bases). The CDR3 extends over 13 amino acids. Per germline, CDR1 SGDLS and CDR2 YYNGEE. Trimming cost V 1 base and J 5 bases, with 9 bases left between them. CDR3 DNA: TGTGCCAGCAGCGTATCACGGGAGGAGACCCAGTACTTC. Translated: CASSVSREETQYF.

This chain uses TRBV5-4 with TRBJ2-3, with TRBD2 matching 8 bases. Germline CDR1 reads SGHNT; CDR2 reads YYREEE (reference sequence). The V segment lost 4 bases and the J segment 1 base; nucleotides outside the gene matches: 8. There are 16 residues in the CDR3. The CDR3 spells CASSLGGREGTDTQYF. The CDR3 DNA is TGTGCCAGCAGCCTTGGAGGGCGGGAGGGCACAGATACGCAGTATTTT.

J is TRBJ1-1 and V is TRBV19; no clear D. The CDR3 runs 14 residues. Per the germline V gene, CDR1 is LNHDA and CDR2 is SQIVND (reference sequence). With 2 bases removed from V and 4 bases from J, the gap between germline ends came to 11 bases. CDR3 sequence reads: CASSIRKDVTEAFF. The CDR3 DNA follows: TGTGCCAGTAGTATAAGGAAGGATGTCACTGAAGCTTTCTTT.

The genes are TRBV30 and TRBJ1-1; tentative D call: TRBD1 (5 bases). The V gene lost 6 bases and the J gene lost 1 base, with 18 bases spanning the gap. CDR1 and CDR2 (germline): GTSNPN, SVGIG (reference sequence). The CDR3 runs 15 residues. The CDR3 loop is CACKRSQTANTEAFF. CDR3 nucleotides: TGTGCCTGTAAGAGATCTCAGACAGCGAACACTGAAGCTTTCTTT. Complete variable domain (other parts from reference TRBV30 and TRBJ1-1): SQTIHQWPATLVQPVGSPLSLECTVEGTSNPNLYWYRQAAGRGLQLLFYSVGIGQISSEVPQNLSASRPQDRQFILSSKKLLLSDSGFYLCACKRSQTANTEAFFGQGTRLTVV.

V gene TRBV30 combines with J gene TRBJ2-2; possible D gene TRBD1, 6 bases. CDR3 length: 16 residues. Trimming removed 0 bases from V and 2 bases from J, with 13 bases in between. Germline CDR1 reads GTSNPN; CDR2 reads SVGIG (reference sequence). This CDR3 reads CAWSVRGRGNTGELFF. In DNA, the CDR3 is TGTGCCTGGAGTGTACGGGGCAGGGGTAACACCGGGGAGCTGTTTTTT.

The rearrangement joins TRBV5-6 to TRBJ1-1; D gene ambiguous. CDR3 size: 13 residues. V lost 3 bases and J lost 0, with 6 bases in between. The germline CDR1 and CDR2 sequences are SGHDT and YYEEEE. CDR3 protein: CASSSSMNTEAFF. In DNA form, the CDR3 reads TGTGCCAGCAGCTCTTCCATGAACACTGAAGCTTTCTTT.

The chain recombines TRBV7-2 with TRBJ1-2; D perhaps matches TRBD1 (6 bases). The CDR3 extends over 15 amino acids. In germline, CDR1 is SGHTA, CDR2 FQGNSA. Deletions cut 1 base from V and 3 bases from J, with 12 bases between. CDR3 DNA sequence: TGTGCCAGCAGCTTAGATTCTGGGACACACTATGGCTACACCTTC. This codes for CASSLDSGTHYGYTF.

The chain combines TRBV3-1 (or the pseudogene TRBV3-2) with TRBJ2-7, with 7 bases lining up with TRBD1. Germline CDR1 LGHDT, CDR2 YNNKEL (reference sequence). The CDR3 consists of 14 residues. Losses at the gene ends were 3 bases for V and 7 bases for J; bases not matched to a gene: 9. CDR3 region: CASSHRDSLWEQYF. CDR3 nucleotides: TGTGCCAGCAGCCACAGGGACAGCCTCTGGGAGCAGTACTTC.

The V and J genes are TRBV5-6 and TRBJ1-1; TRBD1 might be the D (5 bases). The germline V gene has CDR1 SGHDT and CDR2 YYEEEE. The V and J ends lost 5 bases and 1 base respectively, with 15 bases between them. This CDR3 spans 15 amino acids. Here the CDR3 DNA reads TGTGCCAGCAGTCCTCCACGACAGAAGAACACTGAAGCTTTCTTT. Its protein is CASSPPRQKNTEAFF. Complete variable domain (other parts from reference TRBV5-6 and TRBJ1-1): DAGVTQSPTHLIKTRGQQVTLRCSPKSGHDTVSWYQQALGQGPQFIFQYYEEEERQRGNFPDRFSGHQFPNYSSELNVNALLLGDSALYLCASSPPRQKNTEAFFGQGTRLTVV.